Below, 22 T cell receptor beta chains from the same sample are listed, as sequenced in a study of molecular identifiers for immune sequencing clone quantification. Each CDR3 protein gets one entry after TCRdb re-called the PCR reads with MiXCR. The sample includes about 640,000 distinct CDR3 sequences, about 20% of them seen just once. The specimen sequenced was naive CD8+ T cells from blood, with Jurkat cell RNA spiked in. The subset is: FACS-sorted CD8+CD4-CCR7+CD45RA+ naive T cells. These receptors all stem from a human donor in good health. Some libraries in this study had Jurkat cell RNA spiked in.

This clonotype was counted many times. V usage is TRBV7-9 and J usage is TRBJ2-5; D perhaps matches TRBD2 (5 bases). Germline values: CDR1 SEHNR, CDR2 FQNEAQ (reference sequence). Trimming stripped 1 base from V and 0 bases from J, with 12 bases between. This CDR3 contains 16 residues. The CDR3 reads CASSLGTGAYQETQYF. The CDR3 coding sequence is TGTGCCAGCAGCTTAGGGACTGGCGCTTACCAAGAGACCCAGTACTTC.

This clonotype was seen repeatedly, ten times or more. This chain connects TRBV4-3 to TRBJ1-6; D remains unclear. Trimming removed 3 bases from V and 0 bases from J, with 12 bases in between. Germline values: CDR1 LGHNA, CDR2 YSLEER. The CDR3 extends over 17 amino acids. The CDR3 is CASSQEFAGSYNSPLHF. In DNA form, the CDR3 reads TGCGCCAGCAGCCAGGAGTTCGCGGGCTCCTATAATTCACCCCTCCACTTT.

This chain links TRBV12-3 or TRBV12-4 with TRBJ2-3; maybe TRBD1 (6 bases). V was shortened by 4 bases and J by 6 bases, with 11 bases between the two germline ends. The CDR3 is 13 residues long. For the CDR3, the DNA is TGTGCCAGCAGTTCCTACAGGGATGATACGCAGTATTTT. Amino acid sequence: CASSSYRDDTQYF.

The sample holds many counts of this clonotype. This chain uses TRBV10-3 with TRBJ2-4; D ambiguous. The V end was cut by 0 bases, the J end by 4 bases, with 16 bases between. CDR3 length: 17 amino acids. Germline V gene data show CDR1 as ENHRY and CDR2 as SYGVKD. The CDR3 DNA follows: TGTGCCATCAGTGAGTCATGGGGTGGCCAGACTAAAAACATTCAGTACTTC. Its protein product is CAISESWGGQTKNIQYF.

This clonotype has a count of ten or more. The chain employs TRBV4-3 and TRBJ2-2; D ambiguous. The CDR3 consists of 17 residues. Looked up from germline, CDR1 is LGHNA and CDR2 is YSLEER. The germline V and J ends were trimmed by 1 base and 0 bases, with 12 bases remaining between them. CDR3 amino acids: CASSQGAPSANTGELFF. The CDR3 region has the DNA TGCGCCAGCAGCCAAGGAGCCCCTTCAGCGAACACCGGGGAGCTGTTTTTT.

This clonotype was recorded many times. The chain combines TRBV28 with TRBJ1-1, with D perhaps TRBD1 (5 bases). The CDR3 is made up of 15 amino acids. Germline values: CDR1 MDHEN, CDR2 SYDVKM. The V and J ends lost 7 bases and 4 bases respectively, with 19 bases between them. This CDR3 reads CASNWDPGKGTEAFF. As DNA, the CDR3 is TGTGCCAGCAATTGGGACCCCGGCAAGGGCACTGAAGCTTTCTTT. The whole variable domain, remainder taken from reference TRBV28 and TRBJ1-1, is DVKVTQSSRYLVKRTGEKVFLECVQDMDHENMFWYRQDPGLGLRLIYFSYDVKMKEKGDIPEGYSVSREKKERFSLILESASTNQTSMYLCASNWDPGKGTEAFFGQGTRLTVV.

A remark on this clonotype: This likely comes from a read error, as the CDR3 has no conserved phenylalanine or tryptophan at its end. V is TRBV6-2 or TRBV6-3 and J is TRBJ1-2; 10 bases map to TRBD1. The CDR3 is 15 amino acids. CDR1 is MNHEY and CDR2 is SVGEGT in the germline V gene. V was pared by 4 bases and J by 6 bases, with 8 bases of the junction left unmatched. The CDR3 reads CASSFGTGDVNGYTS. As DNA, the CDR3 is TGTGCCAGCAGTTTCGGGACAGGGGATGTGAATGGCTACACCTCC.

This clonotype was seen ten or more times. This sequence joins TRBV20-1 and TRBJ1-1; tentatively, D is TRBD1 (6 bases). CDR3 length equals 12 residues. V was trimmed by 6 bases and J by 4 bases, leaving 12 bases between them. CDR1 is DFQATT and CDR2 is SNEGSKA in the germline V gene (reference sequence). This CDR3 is CSAQDRFTEAFF. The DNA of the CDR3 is TGCAGTGCACAGGACAGATTCACTGAAGCTTTCTTT.

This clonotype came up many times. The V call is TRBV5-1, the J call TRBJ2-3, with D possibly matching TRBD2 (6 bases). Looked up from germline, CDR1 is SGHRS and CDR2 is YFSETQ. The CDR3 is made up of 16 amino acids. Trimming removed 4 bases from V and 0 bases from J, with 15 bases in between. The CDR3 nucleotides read TGCGCCAGCAGCCCCCTCGGACTACCAAGCACAGATACGCAGTATTTT. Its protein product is CASSPLGLPSTDTQYF.

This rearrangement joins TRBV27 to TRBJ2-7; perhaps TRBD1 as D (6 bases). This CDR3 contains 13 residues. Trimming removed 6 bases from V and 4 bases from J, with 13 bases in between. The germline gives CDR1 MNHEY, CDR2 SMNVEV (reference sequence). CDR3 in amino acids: CASRLGQSYEQYF. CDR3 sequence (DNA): TGTGCCAGCAGGTTAGGACAGTCTTACGAGCAGTACTTC.

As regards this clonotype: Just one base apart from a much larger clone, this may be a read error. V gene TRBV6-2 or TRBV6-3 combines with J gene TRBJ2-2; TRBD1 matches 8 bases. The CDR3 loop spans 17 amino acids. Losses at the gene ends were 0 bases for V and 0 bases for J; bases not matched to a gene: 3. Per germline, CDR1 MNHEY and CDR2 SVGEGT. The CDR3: CASSYSGQVPNTGELFF. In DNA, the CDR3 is TGTGCCAGCAGTTACTCGGGACAGGTACCGAACACCGGGGAGCTGTTTTTT.

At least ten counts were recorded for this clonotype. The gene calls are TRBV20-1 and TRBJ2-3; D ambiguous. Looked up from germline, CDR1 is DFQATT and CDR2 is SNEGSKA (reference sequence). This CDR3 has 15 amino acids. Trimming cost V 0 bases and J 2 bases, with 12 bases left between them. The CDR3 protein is CSARDLGDNTDTQYF. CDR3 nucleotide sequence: TGCAGTGCTAGAGATTTGGGCGATAACACAGATACGCAGTATTTT.

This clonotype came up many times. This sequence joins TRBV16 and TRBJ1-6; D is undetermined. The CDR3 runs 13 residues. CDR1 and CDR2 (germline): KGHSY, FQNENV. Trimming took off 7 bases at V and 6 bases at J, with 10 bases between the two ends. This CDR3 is CASTDDPNSPLHF. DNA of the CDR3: TGTGCCAGCACCGACGACCCTAATTCACCCCTCCACTTT.

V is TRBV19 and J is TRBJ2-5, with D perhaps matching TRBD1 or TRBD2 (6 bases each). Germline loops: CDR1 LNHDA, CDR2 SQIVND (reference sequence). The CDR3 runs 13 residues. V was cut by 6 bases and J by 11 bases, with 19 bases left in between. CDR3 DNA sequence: TGTGCCAGTAGCCAAGGAGGGGACAACGATCAGTACTTC. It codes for CASSQGGDNDQYF.

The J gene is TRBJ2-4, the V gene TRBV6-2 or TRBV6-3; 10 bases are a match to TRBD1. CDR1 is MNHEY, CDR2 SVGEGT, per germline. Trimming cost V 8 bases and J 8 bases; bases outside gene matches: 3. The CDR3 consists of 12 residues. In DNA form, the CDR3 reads TGTGCCAGCGTCGGGACAGGGGACATTCAGTACTTC. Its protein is CASVGTGDIQYF.

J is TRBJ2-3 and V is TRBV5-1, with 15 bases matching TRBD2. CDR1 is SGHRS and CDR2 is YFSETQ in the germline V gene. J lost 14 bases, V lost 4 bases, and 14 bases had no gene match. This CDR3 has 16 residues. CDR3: CASSPGTSGRTDARYF. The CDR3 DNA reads TGCGCCAGCAGCCCCGGGACTAGCGGGAGGACAGATGCGCGGTATTTT.

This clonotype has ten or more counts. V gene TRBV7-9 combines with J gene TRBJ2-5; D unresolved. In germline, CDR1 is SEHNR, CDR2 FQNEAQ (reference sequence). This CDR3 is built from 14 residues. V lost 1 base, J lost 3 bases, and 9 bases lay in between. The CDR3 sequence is CASSLVSSKETQYF. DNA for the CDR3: TGTGCCAGCAGCTTAGTATCCAGCAAAGAGACCCAGTACTTC.

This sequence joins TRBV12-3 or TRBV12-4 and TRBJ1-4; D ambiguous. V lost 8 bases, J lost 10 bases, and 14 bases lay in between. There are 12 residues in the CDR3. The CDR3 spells CASVNADGKLFF. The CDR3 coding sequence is TGTGCCAGCGTGAACGCGGACGGAAAACTGTTTTTT.

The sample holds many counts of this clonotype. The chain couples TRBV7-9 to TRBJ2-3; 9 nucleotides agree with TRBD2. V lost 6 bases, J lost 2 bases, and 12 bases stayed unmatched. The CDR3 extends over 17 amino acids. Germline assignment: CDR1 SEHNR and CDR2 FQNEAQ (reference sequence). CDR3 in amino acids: CASRPGLSGSTTDTQYF. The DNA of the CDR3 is TGTGCCAGCAGACCGGGCCTTAGCGGGAGCACCACAGATACGCAGTATTTT.

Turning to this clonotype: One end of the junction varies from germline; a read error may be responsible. CDR3 coding DNA: TGTGCCAGCAGGGAGTCGGCGGGACACTCCTACAATGGGCAGTTCTTC. It codes for CASRESAGHSYNGQFF. The chain has TRBV2 and TRBJ2-1, with D possibly being TRBD1 or TRBD2 (6 bases each). Per the germline V gene, CDR1 is SNHLY and CDR2 is FYNNEI. The CDR3 runs 16 residues.

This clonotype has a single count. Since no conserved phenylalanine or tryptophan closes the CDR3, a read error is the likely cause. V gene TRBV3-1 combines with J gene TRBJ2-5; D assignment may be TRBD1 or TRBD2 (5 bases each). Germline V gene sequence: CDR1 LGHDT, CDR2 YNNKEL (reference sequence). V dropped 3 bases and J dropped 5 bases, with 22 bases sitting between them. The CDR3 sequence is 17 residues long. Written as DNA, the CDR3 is TGTGCCAGCAGCCATCCCCATTTGGGCGCCTGGGGGGAGACCCAGTACCTC. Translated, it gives CASSHPHLGAWGETQYL.

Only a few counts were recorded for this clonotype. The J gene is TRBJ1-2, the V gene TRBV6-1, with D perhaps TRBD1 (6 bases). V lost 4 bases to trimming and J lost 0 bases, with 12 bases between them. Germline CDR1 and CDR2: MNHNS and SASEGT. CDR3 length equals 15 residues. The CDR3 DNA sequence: TGTGCCAGCAGTGCCTGGACAGCGACTAACTATGGCTACACCTTC. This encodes CASSAWTATNYGYTF.